Given below is one TCR beta chain in context. Treatment specified: some 20 received Ad26.COV2.S at low or high dose, single or two shots; several received placebo; per-sample allocation not given. At day 63 after the first vaccine or placebo injection, samples were drawn. The study used a vaccine consisting of an Ad26 vector that expressed Wuhan-strain SARS-CoV-2 spike. V lost 0 bases and J 0 bases, leaving 11 bases between the germline ends. CDR3 length: 16 amino acids. Germline lookup yields CDR1 LNHNV and CDR2 YYDKDF (reference sequence). The entry originates in a study of Ad26.COV2.S vaccination and SARS-CoV-2 variants. Produced via immunoSEQ multiplex PCR; TCRdb's table is partial and in-frame only. The sample has about 680,000 clones, 80% to 90% seen once; the top ten hold around 1.5%.

The origin of this receptor is a person between 18 and 65 years old who received the Ad26.COV2.S COVID-19 vaccine or a placebo. The sequences come from peripheral blood, collected in a trial of Ad26.COV2.S vaccine versus placebo. J is TRBJ1-1 and V is TRBV15, with unresolved D. The CDR3 loop reads CATSRDKAVMNTEAFF. In DNA, the CDR3 is TGTGCCACCAGCAGAGATAAGGCGGTCATGAACACTGAAGCTTTCTTT.